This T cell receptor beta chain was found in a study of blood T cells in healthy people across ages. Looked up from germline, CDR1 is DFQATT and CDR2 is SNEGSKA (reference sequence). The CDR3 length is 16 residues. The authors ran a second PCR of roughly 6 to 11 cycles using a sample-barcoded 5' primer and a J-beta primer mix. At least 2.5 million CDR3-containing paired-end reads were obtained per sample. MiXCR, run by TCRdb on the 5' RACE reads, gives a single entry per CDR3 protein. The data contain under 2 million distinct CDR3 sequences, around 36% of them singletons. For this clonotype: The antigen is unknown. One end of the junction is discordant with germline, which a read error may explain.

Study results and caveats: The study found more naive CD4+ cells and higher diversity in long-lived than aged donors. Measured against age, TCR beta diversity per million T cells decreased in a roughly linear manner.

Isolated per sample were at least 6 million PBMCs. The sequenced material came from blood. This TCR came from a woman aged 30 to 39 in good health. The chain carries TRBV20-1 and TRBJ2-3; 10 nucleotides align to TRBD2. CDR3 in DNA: TGCAGTGCTAGAGGGTTCAGTTCTAGCGGGGGAGATGCGCAGTATTTT. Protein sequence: CSARGFSSSGGDAQYF.